The 29 T cell receptor beta chains below come from one sample, sequenced in a study of shared clonotypes between healthy human individuals. The method was immunoSEQ multiplex PCR; TCRdb's version includes in-frame clones alone and lacks a portion of them. The sample has some 2,100,000 clones; about 94% are singletons. The sequenced material came from naive CD4+ T cells sorted from blood. Noted subset: CD45RA+ positively selected. The receptors were sampled from a man younger than 35 in good health.

This chain links TRBV19 with TRBJ2-7; no reliable D call. With 3 bases removed from V and 1 base from J, the gap between germline ends came to 7 bases. The V gene's germline CDR1 is LNHDA and CDR2 SQIVND (reference sequence). The CDR3 extends over 13 amino acids. CDR3 DNA sequence: TGTGCCAGTAGTATCGAGGCGTCCTACGAGCAGTACTTC. Residues: CASSIEASYEQYF.

The CDR3 region is CASSSDRGRSSPYEQYF. As DNA, the CDR3 is TGTGCCAGCAGCAGCGACAGGGGGCGATCGTCCCCCTACGAGCAGTACTTC. The chain couples TRBV5-6 to TRBJ2-7, with 10 bases that match TRBD1. The CDR3 totals 17 residues. V shed 4 bases and J 2 bases; nucleotides not matched to a gene: 12. Germline V gene data show CDR1 as SGHDT and CDR2 as YYEEEE. Full variable domain (rest looked up from reference TRBV5-6 and TRBJ2-7): DAGVTQSPTHLIKTRGQQVTLRCSPKSGHDTVSWYQQALGQGPQFIFQYYEEEERQRGNFPDRFSGHQFPNYSSELNVNALLLGDSALYLCASSSDRGRSSPYEQYFGPGTRLTVT.

The CDR3 DNA reads TGTGCCAGCAGAACAGGGGGATCGGGTGGCTACACCTTC. This translates into CASRTGGSGGYTF. The rearrangement uses TRBV27 and TRBJ1-2, with 8 bases lining up with TRBD1. Per the germline V gene, CDR1 is MNHEY and CDR2 is SMNVEV (reference sequence). The ends lost 6 bases at V and 7 bases at J; junction bases unmatched: 7. This CDR3 contains 13 residues.

V gene TRBV10-3 combines with J gene TRBJ2-5, with 9 positions matching TRBD2. V was clipped by 2 bases and J by 5 bases; unmatched bases: 9. Germline assignment: CDR1 ENHRY and CDR2 SYGVKD. This CDR3 has 16 amino acids. CDR3 residues: CAISEPGLAGYETQYF. CDR3 DNA sequence: TGTGCCATCAGTGAGCCGGGACTAGCAGGATACGAGACCCAGTACTTC.

V and J are TRBV27 and TRBJ2-2; D might be TRBD1 (7 bases). Germline CDR1 reads MNHEY; CDR2 reads SMNVEV (reference sequence). This CDR3 has 16 residues. The germline V and J ends were trimmed by 5 bases and 1 base, with 14 bases remaining between them. CDR3 amino acids: CASSKSGGRNTGELFF. The CDR3 region has the DNA TGTGCCAGCAGTAAATCAGGGGGGCGGAACACCGGGGAGCTGTTTTTT.

J is TRBJ1-3 and V is TRBV7-8; 8 bases fit TRBD1. Germline values: CDR1 SGHVS, CDR2 FQNEAQ. This CDR3 contains 15 residues. V shed 4 bases and J 0 bases; nucleotides not matched to a gene: 2. Here the CDR3 DNA reads TGTGCCAGCAGCTCGGACAGGGTCTCTGGAAACACCATATATTTT. It codes for CASSSDRVSGNTIYF. The full variable domain, rest sourced from reference TRBV7-8 and TRBJ1-3, is GAGVSQSPRYKVAKRGQDVALRCDPISGHVSLFWYQQALGQGPEFLTYFQNEAQLDKSGLPSDRFFAERPEGSVSTLKIQRTQQEDSAVYLCASSSDRVSGNTIYFGEGSWLTVV.

The V and J genes are TRBV10-2 and TRBJ1-5, with D tentatively TRBD1 (6 bases). Trimming left V 0 bases short and J 4 bases short, with 13 bases between. The CDR3 has 16 amino acids. Germline loops: CDR1 WSHSY, CDR2 SAAADI. CDR3 in DNA: TGCGCCAGCAGTGAGTCGCGGGGGGCATGGAATCAGCCCCAGCATTTT. It translates to CASSESRGAWNQPQHF.

In the case of this clone: One end of the junction varies from germline; a read error may be responsible. V is TRBV9 and J is TRBJ1-1, with a possible D match to TRBD1 (5 bases). CDR1 is SGDLS, CDR2 YYNGEE, per germline. The CDR3 covers 14 residues. The CDR3 here is CASTVSGTNTEAFF. The CDR3 region has the DNA TGTGCCAGCACCGTATCCGGGACCAACACTGAAGCTTTCTTT.

The rearrangement links TRBV7-8 to TRBJ2-1; D uncertain. The CDR3 covers 12 residues. Deletions cut 3 bases from V and 10 bases from J, with 10 bases between. Germline CDR1 and CDR2: SGHVS and FQNEAQ. The CDR3 DNA reads as TGTGCCAGCAGCTTCGAGAAGGGCGAGCAGTTCTTC. This sequence encodes CASSFEKGEQFF.

This clone was observed a handful of times. The chain carries TRBV19 and TRBJ2-7, with D unresolved. This CDR3 contains 15 residues. The V gene's germline CDR1 is LNHDA and CDR2 SQIVND (reference sequence). Trimming removed 0 bases from V and 2 bases from J, with 11 bases in between. The CDR3 region is CASSIETVAAYEQYF. The CDR3 nucleotides are TGTGCCAGTAGTATAGAAACAGTCGCCGCCTACGAGCAGTACTTC.

This chain links TRBV6-1 with TRBJ1-4, with D unclear. The germline V gene has CDR1 MNHNS and CDR2 SASEGT. CDR3 length: 14 residues. Trimming removed 3 bases at V and 5 bases at J, with 10 bases between. The CDR3 sequence is CASSEDLGNEKLFF. The CDR3 DNA reads as TGTGCCAGCAGTGAGGATTTGGGAAATGAAAAACTGTTTTTT.

The CDR3 loop is CACTGTVLTYEQYF. The CDR3 DNA reads as TGTGCCTGCACCGGGACAGTGCTAACCTACGAGCAGTACTTC. V usage is TRBV30 and J usage is TRBJ2-7, with TRBD1 matching over 7 bases. After removal of 6 bases from V and 2 bases from J, the junction contained 10 bases not matched to a gene. CDR3 length equals 14 residues. Germline CDR1 is GTSNPN and CDR2 is SVGIG (reference sequence).

This chain uses TRBV30 with TRBJ1-6, with D unresolved. Trimming pared 3 bases from V and 7 bases from J, leaving 10 bases between. Germline CDR1 and CDR2: GTSNPN and SVGIG (reference sequence). The CDR3 has 13 amino acids. CDR3 coding DNA: TGTGCCTGGAGGGAAAAACCGAATTCACCCCTCCACTTT. This codes for CAWREKPNSPLHF. Full variable domain (missing parts from reference TRBV30 and TRBJ1-6): SQTIHQWPATLVQPVGSPLSLECTVEGTSNPNLYWYRQAAGRGLQLLFYSVGIGQISSEVPQNLSASRPQDRQFILSSKKLLLSDSGFYLCAWREKPNSPLHFGNGTRLTVT.

V usage is TRBV6-5 and J usage is TRBJ2-7; the match to TRBD1 covers 9 bases. From germline, CDR1 is MNHEY and CDR2 SVGAGI. This CDR3 has 16 amino acids. The ends lost 0 bases at V and 4 bases at J; junction bases unmatched: 7. The CDR3 reads CASSYSGQGGFYEQYF. In nucleotides, the CDR3 is TGTGCCAGCAGTTACTCGGGACAGGGAGGATTTTACGAGCAGTACTTC.

The V gene is TRBV4-1, the J gene TRBJ1-3, with D unresolved. V shed 4 bases and J shed 1 base, with 8 bases lying between them. This CDR3 region has 14 residues. CDR1 MGHRA and CDR2 YSYEKL come from the germline V gene. DNA for the CDR3: TGCGCCAGCAGCCCCGGGTATTCTGGAAACACCATATATTTT. Protein product: CASSPGYSGNTIYF.

J is TRBJ1-3 and V is TRBV2, with a weak D call TRBD1 (6 bases). The CDR3 totals 14 residues. Trimming removed 6 bases at V and 4 bases at J, with 13 bases between. The germline CDR1 and CDR2 sequences are SNHLY and FYNNEI. The CDR3 bases are TGTGCCAGCAGCACACAGGGAATCGGAAACACCATATATTTT. Translated: CASSTQGIGNTIYF.

The J gene is TRBJ1-1, the V gene TRBV4-3, with TRBD1 matching 8 bases. The V segment lost 3 bases and the J segment 4 bases; nucleotides outside the gene matches: 4. This CDR3 is 14 amino acids long. Germline V lookup: CDR1 LGHNA, CDR2 YSLEER. The CDR3 sequence is CASSQTTGGTEAFF. As DNA, the CDR3 is TGCGCCAGCAGCCAGACTACAGGGGGCACTGAAGCTTTCTTT.

The J gene is TRBJ2-2, the V gene TRBV30; TRBD1 matches 8 bases. The germline V gene has CDR1 GTSNPN and CDR2 SVGIG (reference sequence). The V and J ends lost 5 bases and 0 bases, in that order; junction bases with no gene match: 2. The CDR3 length is 14 residues. In DNA form, the CDR3 reads TGTGCCTGGGGGGGACAGGCGAACACCGGGGAGCTGTTTTTT. It is translated as CAWGGQANTGELFF.

This clone has just one count. The chain uses TRBV6-1 and TRBJ1-1, with 7 bases that match TRBD1. Germline CDR1 reads MNHNS; CDR2 reads SASEGT. There are 14 residues in the CDR3. With V trimmed by 5 bases and J by 3 bases, 6 bases remained unmatched. CDR3 sequence (DNA): TGTGCCAGCAGTCTGACAGGGCGGGACACTGAAGCTTTCTTT. Residues: CASSLTGRDTEAFF.

The sample holds one count of this clone. The gene calls are TRBV13 and TRBJ1-3; D remains unclear. There are 15 residues in the CDR3. V gave up 3 bases and J gave up 0 bases, with 9 bases separating them. Germline V gene lookup returns CDR1 PRHDT and CDR2 FYEKMQ (reference sequence). CDR3 bases: TGTGCCAGCAGCTTGAGGCGCCCCTCTGGAAACACCATATATTTT. Protein sequence: CASSLRRPSGNTIYF. Supplemented by reference TRBV13 and TRBJ1-3, the full variable domain reads AAGVIQSPRHLIKEKRETATLKCYPIPRHDTVYWYQQGPGQDPQFLISFYEKMQSDKGSIPDRFSAQQFSDYHSELNMSSLELGDSALYFCASSLRRPSGNTIYFGEGSWLTVV.

V usage is TRBV6-1 and J usage is TRBJ1-5; D is undetermined. The CDR3 is 13 amino acids. V gave up 4 bases and J gave up 3 bases, with 7 bases separating them. Germline V CDR1 and CDR2: MNHNS, SASEGT. CDR3 DNA sequence: TGTGCCAGCAGTGTGCAGGACAATCAGCCCCAGCATTTT. Translation: CASSVQDNQPQHF.

The chain joins TRBV12-2 to TRBJ2-1; the table's TRBD2 call for D was not verified on the DNA. TRBV12-2 is recorded as a pseudogene. This CDR3 is built from 16 residues. The CDR3 reads CASRLLVQRLGNEQFF. The CDR3, as DNA: TGTGCAAGTCGCTTACTCGTTCAGAGACTAGGCAATGAGCAGTTCTTC.

For the CDR3, the DNA is TGTGCCAGCACGTTAACGGGGGGAAACTATGGCTACACCTTC. Translated, it gives CASTLTGGNYGYTF. The V call is TRBV28, the J call TRBJ1-2, with D perhaps matching TRBD1 (5 bases). Germline CDR1 and CDR2: MDHEN and SYDVKM. The CDR3 is 14 residues long. V was pared by 7 bases and J by 2 bases, with 14 bases between.

The chain couples TRBV27 to TRBJ2-7; TRBD1 matches at 7 bases. The CDR3 loop spans 14 amino acids. V lost 8 bases and J lost 4; bases outside the gene matches: 11. Germline CDR1 MNHEY, CDR2 SMNVEV (reference sequence). The CDR3 region has the DNA TGTGCCAGCCGTTCCAGACAGGGACCGTACGAGCAGTACTTC. Translation gives CASRSRQGPYEQYF.

V gene TRBV5-1 combines with J gene TRBJ2-5, with 11 bases fitting TRBD2. Germline V gene data show CDR1 as SGHRS and CDR2 as YFSETQ. V dropped 2 bases and J dropped 5; count of bases not matched to a gene: 8. The CDR3 loop spans 16 amino acids. The CDR3: CASSFGLAGSLETQYF. CDR3 sequence (DNA): TGCGCCAGCAGCTTTGGACTAGCGGGTTCGTTGGAGACCCAGTACTTC.

This chain connects TRBV5-1 to TRBJ2-7, with 10 bases fitting TRBD2. Germline V gene data show CDR1 as SGHRS and CDR2 as YFSETQ. The CDR3 totals 16 residues. With 8 bases clipped from V and 4 bases from J, the junction kept 15 bases outside the gene matches. In DNA form, the CDR3 reads TGCGCCAGTCAAGGGCGGGTAGCGGGGGGATCTTACGAGCAGTACTTC. It is translated as CASQGRVAGGSYEQYF.

This chain links TRBV4-1 with TRBJ2-7, with D possibly being TRBD1 (6 bases). Trimming left V 0 bases short and J 3 bases short, with 15 bases between. The CDR3 has 16 amino acids. Germline V gene data show CDR1 as MGHRA and CDR2 as YSYEKL. DNA for the CDR3: TGCGCCAGCAGCCAAGATTCTACCAGGGGCGGCTACGAGCAGTACTTC. Protein: CASSQDSTRGGYEQYF.

J is TRBJ2-5 and V is TRBV11-2, with D possibly matching TRBD1 (6 bases). CDR1 SGHAT and CDR2 FQNNGV come from the germline V gene. V gave up 3 bases and J gave up 0 bases, with 8 bases separating them. The CDR3 extends over 14 amino acids. This chain's CDR3 is CASSFTGYQETQYF. The CDR3 DNA is TGTGCCAGCAGCTTCACAGGGTACCAAGAGACCCAGTACTTC.

This clone was counted a single time. The V and J genes are TRBV28 and TRBJ2-2, with unresolved D. V was clipped by 2 bases and J by 6 bases, with 7 bases between them. The CDR3 spans 13 residues. The V gene's germline CDR1 is MDHEN and CDR2 SYDVKM. The CDR3 DNA is TGTGCCAGCAGTTTAAGGTCCTCCGGGGAGCTGTTTTTT. It codes for CASSLRSSGELFF.